These 21 T cell receptor beta chains were all obtained from the same sample, sequenced in a study of blood T cell repertoires in COVID-19. Clones were sequenced by immunoSEQ multiplex PCR, and TCRdb holds only the in-frame ones, with some missing. This table holds around 320,000 clones, roughly 87% found once. Material for sequencing was peripheral blood. The source of these receptors is a man between 18 and 35 years old with active or convalescent COVID-19.

The rearrangement links TRBV27 to TRBJ1-6; D is unresolved. Trimming pared 11 bases from V and 0 bases from J, leaving 14 bases between. The CDR3 is 15 residues long. Germline loops: CDR1 MNHEY, CDR2 SMNVEV (reference sequence). CDR3 sequence: CACRTLSSYNSPLHF. In nucleotides, the CDR3 is TGTGCCTGCCGAACCTTGAGCTCCTATAATTCACCCCTCCACTTT.

The chain joins TRBV28 to TRBJ2-7; D uncertain. CDR1 and CDR2 (germline): MDHEN, SYDVKM. The CDR3 has 11 amino acids. Between the trimmed V and J ends, which lost 3 bases and 6 bases, there was a span of 6 bases. CDR3 in DNA: TGTGCCAGCAGTTTTCGGGTCGAGCAGTACTTC. Amino acids: CASSFRVEQYF.

The gene calls are TRBV4-2 and TRBJ2-7; 11 bases line up with TRBD2. From germline, CDR1 is LGHNA and CDR2 YNFKEQ. The V and J ends lost 0 bases and 5 bases, in that order; junction bases with no gene match: 3. The CDR3 consists of 15 residues. CDR3 loop: CASSQESGLADEQYF. CDR3 DNA sequence: TGTGCCAGCAGCCAAGAATCGGGACTAGCGGACGAGCAGTACTTC.

This chain connects TRBV7-9 to TRBJ1-1, with D possibly matching TRBD1 (5 bases). Trimming left V 7 bases short and J 6 bases short, with 12 bases between. Germline lookup yields CDR1 SEHNR and CDR2 FQNEAQ (reference sequence). The CDR3 covers 12 residues. The CDR3 here is CASTDTLAEAFF. The CDR3 DNA reads as TGTGCCAGCACGGACACTCTCGCTGAAGCTTTCTTT.

The gene calls are TRBV5-5 and TRBJ1-1, with a tentative D call TRBD1 (5 bases). The CDR3 is 14 amino acids. V lost 1 base and J 2 bases, leaving 9 bases between the germline ends. Germline lookup yields CDR1 SGHKS and CDR2 YYEKEE (reference sequence). CDR3 bases: TGTGCCAGCAGCTTGTGGCAGGGTAACACTGAAGCTTTCTTT. Its translation: CASSLWQGNTEAFF.

V gene TRBV6-2 or TRBV6-3 combines with J gene TRBJ1-4, with unresolved D. Germline values: CDR1 MNHEY, CDR2 SVGEGT. V was shortened by 6 bases and J by 8 bases, with 13 bases between the two germline ends. The length of the CDR3 is 13 residues. The DNA of the CDR3 is TGTGCCAGCAGCCATACCAGCAGGGAAAAACTGTTTTTT. This sequence encodes CASSHTSREKLFF.

J is TRBJ2-7 and V is TRBV5-1; a possible D gene is TRBD2 (6 bases). Germline-derived CDR1 and CDR2 are SGHRS and YFSETQ. Trimming left V 4 bases short and J 6 bases short, with 23 bases between. CDR3 length equals 16 residues. The CDR3 reads CASSRYSGTSTAEQYF. DNA for the CDR3: TGCGCCAGCAGCCGCTACTCCGGGACTTCTACGGCCGAGCAGTACTTC.

This clone showed up many times. The gene calls are TRBV15 and TRBJ2-6; D perhaps matches TRBD2 (5 bases). The CDR3 is 16 amino acids. CDR1 and CDR2 from the germline V gene are LNHNV and YYDKDF (reference sequence). Trimming removed 8 bases from V and 0 bases from J, with 14 bases in between. The CDR3 coding sequence is TGTGCCACCGACTCTACGGCGGGCTCTGGGGCCAACGTCCTGACTTTC. The encoded protein is CATDSTAGSGANVLTF. The variable domain in full, completed from reference TRBV15 and TRBJ2-6, reads DAMVIQNPRYQVTQFGKPVTLSCSQTLNHNVMYWYQQKSSQAPKLLFHYYDKDFNNEADTPDNFQSRRPNTSFCFLDIRSPGLGDTAMYLCATDSTAGSGANVLTFGAGSRLTVL.

The rearrangement uses TRBV7-2 and TRBJ1-3, with D unclear. The germline gives CDR1 SGHTA, CDR2 FQGNSA. The V and J ends lost 3 bases and 0 bases respectively, with 6 bases between them. There are 14 residues in the CDR3. The CDR3 protein is CASSFPDSGNTIYF. The CDR3 coding sequence is TGTGCCAGCAGCTTCCCAGACTCTGGAAACACCATATATTTT.

The V gene is TRBV5-6, the J gene TRBJ2-3; 9 nucleotides line up with TRBD1. Trimming took 3 bases from V and 5 from J; bases not matched to a gene: 7. From germline, CDR1 is SGHDT and CDR2 YYEEEE. This CDR3 is built from 15 residues. CDR3 bases: TGTGCCAGCAGCTGGGGACAGGGATTGGTAGATACGCAGTATTTT. Protein product: CASSWGQGLVDTQYF.

For the CDR3, the DNA is TGTGCCAGCAGCCCCTTGGGACTAGCGGGGGGCCATGCGCAGTATTTT. Protein: CASSPLGLAGGHAQYF. This chain joins TRBV7-6 and TRBJ2-3, with TRBD2 matching over 15 bases. CDR1 is SGHVS and CDR2 is FNYEAQ in the germline V gene. There are 16 residues in the CDR3. V dropped 5 bases and J dropped 10; count of bases not matched to a gene: 10.

This clone was found once. The chain employs TRBV13 and TRBJ1-3; D gene ambiguous. The CDR3 length is 15 residues. Trimming took off 1 base at V and 4 bases at J, with 11 bases between the two ends. Germline loops: CDR1 PRHDT, CDR2 FYEKMQ (reference sequence). The CDR3 here is CASSLETTRGNTIYF. The CDR3 DNA follows: TGTGCCAGCAGCTTAGAAACAACCCGAGGAAACACCATATATTTT.

The chain carries TRBV28 and TRBJ2-1; 12 positions match TRBD2. This CDR3 is built from 15 residues. CDR1 and CDR2 from the germline V gene are MDHEN and SYDVKM. The V and J ends lost 6 bases and 8 bases, in that order; junction bases with no gene match: 8. This CDR3 is CASRDTSGRYHEQFF. The CDR3 nucleotides read TGTGCCAGCAGAGACACTAGCGGGAGGTACCATGAGCAGTTCTTC.

This chain links TRBV7-9 with TRBJ1-1, with D possibly matching TRBD1 (5 bases). The germline V and J ends were trimmed by 4 bases and 2 bases, with 14 bases remaining between them. The germline V gene encodes CDR1 SEHNR and CDR2 FQNEAQ (reference sequence). The length of the CDR3 is 15 residues. The CDR3 spells CASSSSGTYNTEAFF. CDR3 sequence (DNA): TGTGCCAGCAGCTCATCCGGGACTTACAACACTGAAGCTTTCTTT.

V and J are TRBV28 and TRBJ1-1; weak D call: TRBD1 (6 bases). This CDR3 has 13 residues. V gave up 6 bases and J gave up 1 base, with 9 bases separating them. Germline V lookup: CDR1 MDHEN, CDR2 SYDVKM. CDR3 DNA: TGTGCCAGCAGAACGACAGGGAACACTGAAGCTTTCTTT. Its protein is CASRTTGNTEAFF.

This clone was detected a few times. The V and J genes are TRBV18 and TRBJ1-5, with D possibly matching TRBD1 (5 bases). The V end lost 1 base, the J end lost 1 base, and 17 bases lay between the germline ends. Germline CDR1 is KGHSH and CDR2 is LQKENI. CDR3 length: 18 residues. This chain's CDR3 is CASSPQTTGTSSNQPQHF. CDR3 DNA sequence: TGTGCCAGCTCACCACAGACGACCGGGACTTCGAGCAATCAGCCCCAGCATTTT.

For the CDR3, the DNA is TGTGCCAGCAGCCTCCGGGGGAGGAATGAAAAACTGTTTTTT. This codes for CASSLRGRNEKLFF. The rearrangement links TRBV14 to TRBJ1-4, with D perhaps matching TRBD1 (5 bases). V lost 4 bases to trimming and J lost 5 bases, with 11 bases between them. Germline assignment: CDR1 SGHDN and CDR2 FVKESK. The CDR3 covers 14 residues. Combining the CDR3 with reference TRBV14 and TRBJ1-4 gives the whole variable domain EAGVTQFPSHSVIEKGQTVTLRCDPISGHDNLYWYRRVMGKEIKFLLHFVKESKQDESGMPNNRFLAERTGGTYSTLKVQPAELEDSGVYFCASSLRGRNEKLFFGSGTQLSVL.

This chain uses TRBV25-1 with TRBJ2-7; possibly TRBD2 for D (5 bases). Per the germline V gene, CDR1 is MGHDK and CDR2 is SYGVNS. Trimming took off 5 bases at V and 7 bases at J, with 15 bases between the two ends. The length of the CDR3 is 13 residues. The chain's CDR3 is CASSFPGRREQYF. The CDR3 DNA reads as TGTGCCAGCAGTTTTCCGGGGAGAAGGGAGCAGTACTTC.

This sequence joins TRBV5-1 and TRBJ2-3; the match to TRBD1 covers 9 bases. V trimming: 4 bases; J trimming: 5 bases; junction bases outside the gene matches: 11. CDR1 and CDR2 from the germline V gene are SGHRS and YFSETQ. This CDR3 is 16 amino acids long. This CDR3 is CASSAITGGAVDTQYF. In DNA, the CDR3 is TGCGCCAGCAGCGCGATTACAGGGGGCGCGGTAGATACGCAGTATTTT.

For this clone: Other DNA sequences from this sample encode an identical CDR3 as well. The gene calls are TRBV6-5 and TRBJ2-7; D is possibly TRBD1 (6 bases). This CDR3 has 14 amino acids. V was pared by 0 bases and J by 0 bases, with 6 bases between. Germline values: CDR1 MNHEY, CDR2 SVGAGI. The CDR3 is CASSYSDSSYEQYF. The CDR3 nucleotides are TGTGCCAGCAGTTACTCGGACAGCTCCTACGAGCAGTACTTC.

The J gene is TRBJ2-7, the V gene TRBV4-1; 12 bases align to TRBD2. The trim removed 3 bases at V and 7 bases at J, leaving 10 bases unmatched. This CDR3 is 16 amino acids long. The germline V gene encodes CDR1 MGHRA and CDR2 YSYEKL. CDR3 nucleotides: TGCGCCAGCAGCCACCGACTAGCGGGAGTTTTATATGAGCAGTACTTC. Translating it yields CASSHRLAGVLYEQYF.